A selection of T cell receptor beta chains follows, all from one sample in a study of blood T cell repertoires in COVID-19. Produced via immunoSEQ multiplex PCR; TCRdb's table is partial and in-frame only. In the table there are around 36,000 clones, roughly 85% of which are singletons. Sequences were obtained from peripheral blood. These receptors came from a man aged 55 to 70 with acute or convalescent COVID-19. The CDR3 runs from the conserved cysteine through the conserved F or W. A D gene is named only where the DNA matches it firmly. Rows give clone size only sometimes, using once, few, many, or a class for an expanded clone.

D	V	J	size	CDR3	DNA
-	TRBV20-1	TRBJ2-3	-	CSAQVTGQYF	TGCAGTGCCCAGGTGACAGGGCAGTATTTT
-	TRBV7-2	TRBJ1-3	-	CASRDTNSGNTIYF	TGTGCCAGCAGAGACACAAACTCTGGAAACACCATATATTTT
-	TRBV28	TRBJ2-1	-	CASRFGEGRQFF	TGTGCCAGCAGGTTCGGAGAGGGAAGGCAGTTCTTC
-	TRBV7-3	TRBJ2-2	-	CASSLGPSAGELFF	TGTGCCAGCAGCTTAGGCCCTTCTGCCGGGGAGCTGTTTTTT
TRBD2	TRBV5-1	TRBJ2-1	-	CASSSASGSDEQFF	TGCGCCAGCAGCAGCGCTAGCGGGAGCGATGAGCAGTTCTTC
-	TRBV7-7	TRBJ2-5	few	CASSPSRGVGETQYF	TGTGCTAGCAGCCCTTCCAGGGGCGTGGGGGAGACCCAGTACTTC
TRBD1	TRBV3-1/TRBV3-2	TRBJ2-7	-	CASSQVSGQGYPYEQYF	TGTGCCAGCAGCCAAGTTTCGGGACAGGGTTACCCCTACGAGCAGTACTTC
-	TRBV6-1	TRBJ1-5	few	CASSEAFYGNQPQHF	TGTGCCAGCAGTGAAGCTTTCTACGGCAATCAGCCCCAGCATTTT
-	TRBV5-4	TRBJ1-1	-	CASSLPAGGLTEAFF	TGTGCCAGCAGCTTGCCGGCGGGGGGCTTAACTGAAGCTTTCTTT
-	TRBV30	TRBJ1-6	-	CAWRHPNSPLHF	TGTGCCTGGAGACATCCGAATTCACCCCTCCACTTT
-	TRBV7-7	TRBJ2-5	-	CASSLLGGAAETQYF	TGTGCTAGCAGCTTATTGGGGGGGGCCGCGGAGACCCAGTACTTC
TRBD1	TRBV5-4	TRBJ1-1	-	CASRKEQGATEAFF	TGTGCCAGCAGAAAAGAACAGGGGGCCACTGAAGCTTTCTTT
TRBD1	TRBV19	TRBJ1-2	-	CASSNRTGGPSGYTF	TGTGCCAGTAGTAATAGGACAGGTGGTCCTTCTGGCTACACCTTC
-	TRBV5-6	TRBJ1-1	-	CASSLGVGGTEAFF	TGTGCCAGCAGCTTGGGGGTAGGGGGAACTGAAGCTTTCTTT
TRBD1	TRBV6-1	TRBJ1-3	few	CASSEDRGNTIYF	TGTGCCAGCAGTGAGGACAGGGGAAACACCATATATTTT
-	TRBV5-5	TRBJ2-2	-	CASSTGHNTGELFF	TGTGCCAGCAGCACGGGACACAACACCGGGGAGCTGTTTTTT
-	TRBV3-1/TRBV3-2	TRBJ2-1	-	CASSPLGGHEQFF	TGTGCCAGCAGCCCTCTAGGAGGCCATGAGCAGTTCTTC
-	TRBV19	TRBJ2-5	-	CASSIDLWRAKETQYF	TGTGCCAGTAGTATAGATTTATGGCGGGCGAAGGAGACCCAGTACTTC
-	TRBV24-1	TRBJ2-1	-	CATSDFSSAPEQFF	TGTGCCACCAGTGATTTTTCTAGCGCGCCTGAGCAGTTCTTC
-	TRBV27	TRBJ2-5	medium-sized	CASSSQETQYF	TGTGCCAGCAGTTCGCAAGAGACCCAGTACTTC
-	TRBV4-3	TRBJ2-3	-	CASSQDMTSTDTQYF	TGCGCCAGCAGCCAAGATATGACTAGCACAGATACGCAGTATTTT
TRBD2	TRBV3-1/TRBV3-2	TRBJ2-3	once	CASSPKWTSGGTDTQYF	TGTGCCAGCAGCCCCAAATGGACTAGCGGGGGGACAGATACGCAGTATTTT
-	TRBV6-2/TRBV6-3	TRBJ2-3	-	CASSLLEDTQYF	TGTGCCAGCAGCCTACTAGAGGATACGCAGTATTTT
TRBD1	TRBV12-5	TRBJ1-1	-	CATRGPNTEAFF	TGTGCTACAAGGGGGCCGAACACTGAAGCTTTCTTT
-	TRBV5-1	TRBJ1-2	-	CASSSSERSGYTF	TGCGCCAGCAGCTCAAGTGAGAGGAGTGGCTACACCTTC
-	TRBV9	TRBJ2-2	-	CASSPEGFGNTGELFF	TGTGCCAGCAGCCCGGAGGGGTTCGGTAACACCGGGGAGCTGTTTTTT
-	TRBV4-2	TRBJ1-2	-	CASSQEKETGYGYTF	TGTGCCAGCAGCCAAGAAAAGGAGACAGGCTATGGCTACACCTTC
TRBD1	TRBV6-1	TRBJ1-6	-	CASSALDRGDFDSPLHF	TGTGCCAGCAGTGCACTAGACAGGGGGGACTTTGATTCACCCCTCCACTTT
-	TRBV12-3/TRBV12-4	TRBJ1-1	once	CASSWGRSEAFF	TGTGCCAGCTCCTGGGGGCGGTCTGAAGCTTTCTTT
TRBD1	TRBV19	TRBJ2-7	-	CASSMAGGYEQYF	TGTGCCAGTAGTATGGCAGGGGGCTACGAGCAGTACTTC
-	TRBV5-8	TRBJ2-5	-	CASSPRETQYF	TGTGCCAGCAGCCCTAGGGAGACCCAGTACTTC
-	TRBV7-2	TRBJ2-3	once	CASSFWLASRTDTQYF	TGTGCCAGCAGCTTTTGGCTAGCGTCACGAACAGATACGCAGTATTTT
-	TRBV21-1	TRBJ2-1	-	CASRRAGGGNEQFF	TGTGCCAGCAGAAGGGCGGGAGGAGGCAATGAGCAGTTCTTC
TRBD2	TRBV28	TRBJ2-7	-	CASSLAGGPPYEQYF	TGTGCCAGCAGTTTAGCGGGAGGGCCTCCCTACGAGCAGTACTTC
TRBD1	TRBV27	TRBJ2-2	-	CASSDGTVNTGELFF	TGTGCCAGCAGTGACGGGACAGTGAACACCGGGGAGCTGTTTTTT
-	TRBV7-9	TRBJ2-2	-	CASSPGSQLGELFF	TGTGCCAGCAGCCCAGGGTCCCAACTCGGGGAGCTGTTTTTT
-	TRBV14	TRBJ2-7	few	CASSQSLGGMVSYEQYF	TGTGCCAGCAGCCAATCACTCGGCGGTATGGTGTCCTACGAGCAGTACTTC
-	TRBV7-7	TRBJ2-1	-	CASSLGAGSYNEQFF	TGTGCTAGCAGCTTAGGGGCAGGATCCTACAATGAGCAGTTCTTC
TRBD1	TRBV6-5	TRBJ1-2	-	CASSSTGDYGYTF	TGTGCCAGCAGTTCGACAGGGGACTATGGCTACACCTTC
TRBD1	TRBV3-1/TRBV3-2	TRBJ1-2	-	CASSQVQGAYGYTF	TGTGCCAGCAGCCAAGTACAGGGGGCGTATGGCTACACCTTC
-	TRBV3-1/TRBV3-2	TRBJ2-1	-	CASSQGTRSNEQFF	TGTGCCAGCAGCCAAGGGACTCGATCCAATGAGCAGTTCTTC
TRBD2	TRBV30	TRBJ2-3	-	CAWSVGLAGADTQYF	TGTGCCTGGAGTGTAGGCCTAGCGGGGGCAGATACGCAGTATTTT
-	TRBV15	TRBJ1-3	-	CATINTVSGNTIYF	TGTGCCACCATCAACACCGTCTCTGGAAACACCATATATTTT
TRBD2	TRBV24-1	TRBJ2-3	-	CATSGPAAGGRGDTQYF	TGTGCCACCAGTGGGCCCGCGGCGGGGGGGCGTGGAGATACGCAGTATTTT
-	TRBV5-5	TRBJ1-3	-	CASSLEDGNTIYF	TGTGCCAGTTCCCTGGAGGATGGAAACACCATATATTTT
-	TRBV6-5	TRBJ2-5	-	CASTHTGRETQYF	TGTGCCAGCACTCACACAGGGCGGGAGACCCAGTACTTC
-	TRBV9	TRBJ2-5	-	CASSANTGPRETQYF	TGTGCCAGCAGCGCCAACACAGGGCCAAGGGAGACCCAGTACTTC
-	TRBV6-5	TRBJ2-1	-	CASSSGSSYNEQFF	TGTGCCAGCAGTAGCGGTAGCTCCTACAATGAGCAGTTCTTC
-	TRBV4-1	TRBJ2-1	few	CASPNRPYNHNEQFF	TGCGCCAGCCCGAACAGACCATACAACCACAATGAGCAGTTCTTC
-	TRBV28	TRBJ1-4	few	CASSFATAYNEKLFF	TGTGCCAGCAGTTTCGCGACAGCCTATAATGAAAAACTGTTTTTT
TRBD1	TRBV7-2	TRBJ1-2	-	CASSPLGQVLNYGYTF	TGTGCCAGCAGCCCTTTAGGACAGGTTCTCAACTATGGCTACACCTTC
TRBD2	TRBV10-1	TRBJ2-7	once	CASSESGRAEEQYF	TGCGCCAGCAGTGAGAGCGGGAGGGCCGAAGAGCAGTACTTC
-	TRBV30	TRBJ1-6	once	CAGRQTIGSPLHF	TGTGCCGGCAGGCAGACGATAGGTTCACCCCTCCACTTT
-	TRBV11-2	TRBJ2-3	-	CASSLQLDTQYF	TGTGCCAGCAGCCTCCAACTAGATACGCAGTATTTT
-	TRBV19	TRBJ2-3	-	CASPGVCCRDTQYF	TGTGCCAGCCCCGGAGTTTGTTGCAGAGATACGCAGTATTTT
-	TRBV7-9	TRBJ2-7	-	CASSLGWGETYEQYF	TGTGCCAGCAGCCTAGGGTGGGGGGAAACCTACGAGCAGTACTTC